The next 27 T cell receptor beta chains were all read from a single sample in a study of blood T cell repertoires in COVID-19. Only in-frame clones appear in the TCRdb table, and some are missing; sequencing was by immunoSEQ multiplex PCR. The sample has roughly 180,000 clones, about 81% seen once; the top ten hold over 9.5%. The sequenced sample consisted of peripheral blood. All receptors come from a woman at least 80 years old with COVID-19, enrolled during active disease.

This clone has just a few counts. The J gene is TRBJ1-6, the V gene TRBV10-1; 8 bases map to TRBD1. The V and J ends lost 4 bases and 8 bases, in that order; junction bases with no gene match: 7. The germline gives CDR1 WNHNN, CDR2 SYGVQD (reference sequence). CDR3 length: 15 residues. In DNA form, the CDR3 reads TGCGCCAGCAGTGTATACAGGGGGACGGATTCACCCCTCCACTTT. Its translation: CASSVYRGTDSPLHF.

This rearrangement joins TRBV19 to TRBJ1-1, with 11 bases aligning to TRBD1. Germline V CDR1 and CDR2: LNHDA, SQIVND (reference sequence). The CDR3 is 14 residues long. V gave up 5 bases and J gave up 5 bases; unmatched junction bases: 4. CDR3 sequence: CASSPGTGGTEAFF. CDR3 DNA sequence: TGTGCCAGTAGTCCCGGGACAGGGGGAACTGAAGCTTTCTTT.

The gene calls are TRBV28 and TRBJ1-2; D not resolved. The ends were cut back, 2 bases at V and 4 bases at J, with 8 bases in the middle. CDR3 length: 13 residues. Germline CDR1 and CDR2: MDHEN and SYDVKM. The CDR3 coding sequence is TGTGCCAGCAGTTTACACGGTACCTATGGCTACACCTTC. Its translation is CASSLHGTYGYTF.

J is TRBJ1-2 and V is TRBV5-6, with TRBD1 matching 8 bases. Germline CDR1 SGHDT, CDR2 YYEEEE. CDR3 length: 16 residues. Trimming took 4 bases from V and 4 from J; bases not matched to a gene: 12. CDR3 amino acids: CASSEASGQAGYGYTF. In nucleotides, the CDR3 is TGTGCCAGCAGCGAAGCCTCGGGACAGGCGGGCTATGGCTACACCTTC.

The rearrangement uses TRBV10-3 and TRBJ2-3; TRBD2 agrees at 13 bases. V trimming: 6 bases; J trimming: 0 bases; junction bases outside the gene matches: 3. Germline V lookup: CDR1 ENHRY, CDR2 SYGVKD. The length of the CDR3 is 16 residues. The CDR3 DNA follows: TGTGCCATCAGCCCGGGACTAGCGGGGAGCACAGATACGCAGTATTTT. Amino acids: CAISPGLAGSTDTQYF.

The genes are TRBV12-3 or TRBV12-4 and TRBJ2-7; D is ambiguous. The CDR3 spans 12 residues. The germline V and J ends were trimmed by 3 bases and 7 bases, with 10 bases remaining between them. This CDR3 is CASSLARLEQYF. CDR3 nucleotides: TGTGCCAGCAGTTTGGCCCGTCTGGAGCAGTACTTC.

In DNA form, the CDR3 reads TGTGCCAGCAGCTTAGGGTCCAGTTCCTACAATGAGCAGTTCTTC. Amino acids: CASSLGSSSYNEQFF. The genes are TRBV7-2 and TRBJ2-1; D remains unclear. V was clipped by 1 base and J by 1 base, with 8 bases between them. The CDR3 runs 15 residues. CDR1 is SGHTA and CDR2 is FQGNSA in the germline V gene.

V and J are TRBV18 and TRBJ2-7; TRBD1 might be the D (5 bases). Germline V gene sequence: CDR1 KGHSH, CDR2 LQKENI. The V gene lost 6 bases and the J gene lost 4 bases, with 19 bases spanning the gap. The CDR3 totals 15 residues. The CDR3 reads CASSDTPGSTYEQYF. The CDR3 nucleotides are TGTGCCAGCTCGGACACCCCCGGGTCCACTTACGAGCAGTACTTC.

This chain connects TRBV18 to TRBJ2-7; 10 positions agree with TRBD2. This CDR3 is built from 15 residues. Germline CDR1 is KGHSH and CDR2 is LQKENI. V lost 6 bases and J lost 5; bases outside the gene matches: 10. This CDR3 reads CASSPKAGGGHEQYF. The CDR3 DNA sequence: TGTGCCAGCTCCCCAAAAGCGGGAGGGGGCCACGAGCAGTACTTC.

This clone occurred a few times. The rearrangement joins TRBV19 to TRBJ1-3; tentatively, D is TRBD1 (5 bases). In germline, CDR1 is LNHDA, CDR2 SQIVND (reference sequence). The length of the CDR3 is 16 residues. V gave up 6 bases and J gave up 0 bases, with 15 bases separating them. The CDR3 loop reads CASSAPGLSSGNTIYF. CDR3 nucleotides: TGTGCCAGTAGCGCCCCGGGACTAAGCTCTGGAAACACCATATATTTT.

This chain uses TRBV10-3 with TRBJ2-7; weak D call: TRBD1 (5 bases). V lost 2 bases to trimming and J lost 2 bases, with 13 bases between them. The length of the CDR3 is 15 residues. The germline V gene has CDR1 ENHRY and CDR2 SYGVKD. The chain's CDR3 is CAISEGPGITYEQYF. CDR3 DNA: TGTGCCATCAGTGAGGGGCCAGGGATCACCTACGAGCAGTACTTC.

This clone was seen more than once but under ten times. This rearrangement joins TRBV28 to TRBJ2-1; 7 bases map to TRBD1. Germline V lookup: CDR1 MDHEN, CDR2 SYDVKM. J was trimmed by 10 bases and V by 8 bases; bases with no gene match: 2. The CDR3 runs to 10 residues. This CDR3 is CASARGEQFF. DNA of the CDR3: TGTGCCAGCGCCAGGGGGGAGCAGTTCTTC.

The chain employs TRBV7-2 and TRBJ2-3; weak D call: TRBD2 (6 bases). V was trimmed by 2 bases and J by 3 bases, leaving 12 bases between them. The CDR3 totals 15 residues. Germline V gene sequence: CDR1 SGHTA, CDR2 FQGNSA. Written as DNA, the CDR3 is TGTGCCAGCAGCTTATACGGGGGAGAGACAGATACGCAGTATTTT. It yields the protein CASSLYGGETDTQYF.

The V and J genes are TRBV27 and TRBJ2-2, with 8 bases matching TRBD1. Germline lookup yields CDR1 MNHEY and CDR2 SMNVEV (reference sequence). Germline trimming cut 4 bases from V and 4 bases from J; bases unmatched to any gene: 5. CDR3 length equals 15 residues. The CDR3 loop is CASSCKTGGTGELFF. Written as DNA, the CDR3 is TGTGCCAGCAGTTGTAAAACAGGGGGCACCGGGGAGCTGTTTTTT.

This clone was picked up one time. The gene calls are TRBV18 and TRBJ2-7; D is possibly TRBD2 (6 bases). This CDR3 has 14 residues. Per germline, CDR1 KGHSH and CDR2 LQKENI. Deletions cut 3 bases from V and 1 base from J, with 10 bases between. The CDR3 DNA reads as TGTGCCAGCTCACCGGCCGGACTATCCTACGAGCAGTACTTC. Translating gives CASSPAGLSYEQYF.

V and J are TRBV5-1 and TRBJ2-5; TRBD1 matches at 10 bases. CDR1 is SGHRS, CDR2 YFSETQ, per germline. Trimming at V came to 3 bases and at J to 3 bases, leaving 2 bases not matched to a gene. The CDR3 sequence is 14 residues long. In DNA, the CDR3 is TGCGCCAGCAGCTCGACAGGGGGCAAAGAGACCCAGTACTTC. This sequence encodes CASSSTGGKETQYF.

V usage is TRBV6-5 and J usage is TRBJ1-2; D unresolved. Trimming left V 7 bases short and J 4 bases short, with 13 bases between. CDR3 length equals 13 residues. Per germline, CDR1 MNHEY and CDR2 SVGAGI. DNA for the CDR3: TGTGCCAGCACGGAGTCCGCCTCCTATGGCTACACCTTC. Residues: CASTESASYGYTF.

This clone occurred once. V gene TRBV24-1 combines with J gene TRBJ2-2, with 10 bases identical to TRBD1. This CDR3 comprises 14 residues. Germline lookup yields CDR1 KGHDR and CDR2 SFDVKD. J lost 3 bases, V lost 10 bases, and 4 bases had no gene match. DNA for the CDR3: TGTGCCACGACCGGGACAGGGGACACCGGGGAGCTGTTTTTT. It codes for CATTGTGDTGELFF.

V is TRBV7-2 and J is TRBJ1-5; 9 nucleotides align to TRBD1. Per the germline V gene, CDR1 is SGHTA and CDR2 is FQGNSA. The V segment lost 4 bases and the J segment 6 bases; nucleotides outside the gene matches: 7. The CDR3 spans 15 residues. The CDR3 coding sequence is TGTGCCAGCAGCTCCTCCGGGACAGGGAGTCAGCCCCAGCATTTT. It yields the protein CASSSSGTGSQPQHF.

The V gene is TRBV5-1, the J gene TRBJ2-1, with 11 bases fitting TRBD2. The V segment lost 4 bases and the J segment 3 bases; nucleotides outside the gene matches: 9. Germline-derived CDR1 and CDR2 are SGHRS and YFSETQ. The CDR3 totals 17 residues. DNA of the CDR3: TGCGCCAGCAGCCCCAATCTAGCGGGGGGAAACTACAATGAGCAGTTCTTC. Encoded protein: CASSPNLAGGNYNEQFF.

The CDR3 protein is CASSVLSSGNTIYF. CDR3 DNA: TGTGCCAGCAGCGTACTAAGCTCTGGAAACACCATATATTTT. The V call is TRBV7-9, the J call TRBJ1-3, with D unclear. Germline values: CDR1 SEHNR, CDR2 FQNEAQ (reference sequence). Deletions cut 5 bases from V and 0 bases from J, with 8 bases between. This CDR3 spans 14 amino acids. The full variable domain, completed using reference TRBV7-9 and TRBJ1-3, is DTGVSQNPRHKITKRGQNVTFRCDPISEHNRLYWYRQTLGQGPEFLTYFQNEAQLEKSRLLSDRFSAERPKGSFSTLEIQRTEQGDSAMYLCASSVLSSGNTIYFGEGSWLTVV.

The J gene is TRBJ1-1, the V gene TRBV29-1, with D possibly being TRBD1 (5 bases). Germline V gene sequence: CDR1 SQVTM, CDR2 ANQGSEA. V gave up 5 bases and J gave up 3 bases, with 16 bases separating them. This CDR3 is 14 amino acids long. This CDR3 is CSVNRPPGDTEAFF. The CDR3 DNA reads TGCAGCGTTAATCGGCCCCCGGGGGACACTGAAGCTTTCTTT.

The rearrangement links TRBV5-6 to TRBJ2-7; 7 nucleotides agree with TRBD1. CDR1 SGHDT and CDR2 YYEEEE come from the germline V gene. Trimming cost V 4 bases and J 5 bases; bases outside gene matches: 3. The CDR3 extends over 12 amino acids. CDR3 loop: CASSLDRHEQYF. CDR3 DNA sequence: TGTGCCAGCAGCCTGGACAGGCACGAGCAGTACTTC.

This clone was found many times. The J gene is TRBJ2-7, the V gene TRBV13; 10 positions agree with TRBD2. Germline V lookup: CDR1 PRHDT, CDR2 FYEKMQ (reference sequence). The CDR3 totals 15 residues. V shed 4 bases and J 4 bases; nucleotides not matched to a gene: 7. CDR3 protein: CASSSSSGGLYEQYF. In DNA form, the CDR3 reads TGTGCCAGCAGCTCCTCTAGCGGGGGACTTTACGAGCAGTACTTC. Combining the CDR3 with reference TRBV13 and TRBJ2-7 gives the whole variable domain AAGVIQSPRHLIKEKRETATLKCYPIPRHDTVYWYQQGPGQDPQFLISFYEKMQSDKGSIPDRFSAQQFSDYHSELNMSSLELGDSALYFCASSSSSGGLYEQYFGPGTRLTVT.

This chain links TRBV3-1 (or the pseudogene TRBV3-2) with TRBJ1-1, with TRBD1 matching 7 bases. Germline CDR1 and CDR2: LGHDT and YNNKEL (reference sequence). CDR3 size: 15 residues. The junction had 6 bases not matched to a gene; V was cut back by 2 bases and J by 3 bases. CDR3 residues: CASSQLSGGDTEAFF. DNA of the CDR3: TGTGCCAGCAGCCAATTGTCAGGGGGTGACACTGAAGCTTTCTTT.

The V and J genes are TRBV9 and TRBJ2-2; D perhaps matches TRBD1 (6 bases). There are 15 residues in the CDR3. Germline values: CDR1 SGDLS, CDR2 YYNGEE. V was shortened by 1 base and J by 2 bases, with 9 bases between the two germline ends. The CDR3 is CASSVRGSNTGELFF. CDR3 nucleotides: TGTGCCAGCAGCGTAAGGGGGTCCAACACCGGGGAGCTGTTTTTT.

This chain joins TRBV19 and TRBJ2-7; possibly TRBD1 for D (8 bases). Germline assignment: CDR1 LNHDA and CDR2 SQIVND (reference sequence). V shed 6 bases and J shed 7 bases, with 16 bases lying between them. There are 13 residues in the CDR3. The CDR3, as DNA: TGTGCCAGTAGCGCGACAGGGGAGGGGGAGCAGTACTTC. Amino acid sequence: CASSATGEGEQYF.